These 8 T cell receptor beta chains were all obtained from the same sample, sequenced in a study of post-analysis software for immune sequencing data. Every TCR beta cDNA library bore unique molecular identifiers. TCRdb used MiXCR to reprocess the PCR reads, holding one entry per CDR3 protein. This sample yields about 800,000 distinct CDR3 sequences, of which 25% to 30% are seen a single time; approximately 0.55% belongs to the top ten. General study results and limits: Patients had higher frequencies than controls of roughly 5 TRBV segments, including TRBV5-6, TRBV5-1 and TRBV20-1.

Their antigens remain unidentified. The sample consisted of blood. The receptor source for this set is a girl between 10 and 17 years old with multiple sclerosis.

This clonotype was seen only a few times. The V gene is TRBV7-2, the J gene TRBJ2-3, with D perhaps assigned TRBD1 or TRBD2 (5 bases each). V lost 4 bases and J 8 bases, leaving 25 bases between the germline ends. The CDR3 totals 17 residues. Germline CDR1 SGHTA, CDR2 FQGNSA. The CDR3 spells CASSSRWGRDPPATQYF. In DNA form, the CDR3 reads TGTGCCAGCAGCTCCCGCTGGGGACGGGACCCCCCGGCTACGCAGTATTTT. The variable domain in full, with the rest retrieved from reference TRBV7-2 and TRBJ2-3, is GAGVSQSPSNKVTEKGKDVELRCDPISGHTALYWYRQSLGQGLEFLIYFQGNSAPDKSGLPSDRFSAERTGGSVSTLTIQRTQQEDSAVYLCASSSRWGRDPPATQYFGPGTRLTVL.

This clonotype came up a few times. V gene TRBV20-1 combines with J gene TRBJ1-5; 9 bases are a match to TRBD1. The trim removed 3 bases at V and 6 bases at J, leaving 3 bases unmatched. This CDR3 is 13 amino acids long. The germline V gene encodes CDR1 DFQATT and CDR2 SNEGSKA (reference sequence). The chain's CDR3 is CSASEQGAQPQHF. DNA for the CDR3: TGCAGTGCTAGCGAACAGGGGGCTCAGCCCCAGCATTTT.

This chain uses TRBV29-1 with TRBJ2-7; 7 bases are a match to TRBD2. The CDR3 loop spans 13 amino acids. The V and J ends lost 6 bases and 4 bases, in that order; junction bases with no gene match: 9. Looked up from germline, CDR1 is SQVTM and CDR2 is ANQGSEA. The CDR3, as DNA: TGCAGCGTGGTGGCTAGCGGACCATACGAGCAGTACTTC. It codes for CSVVASGPYEQYF.

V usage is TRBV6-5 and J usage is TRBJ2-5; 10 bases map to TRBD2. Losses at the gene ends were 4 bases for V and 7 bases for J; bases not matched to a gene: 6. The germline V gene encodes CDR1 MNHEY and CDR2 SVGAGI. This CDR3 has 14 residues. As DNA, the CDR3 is TGTGCCAGCAGTTTCGGACTAGCGGCCGTGACCCAGTACTTC. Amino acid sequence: CASSFGLAAVTQYF.

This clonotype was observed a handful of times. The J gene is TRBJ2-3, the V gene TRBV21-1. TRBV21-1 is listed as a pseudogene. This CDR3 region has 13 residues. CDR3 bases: TGTGCCAGCAGCAAAGTTGGCACAGATACGCAGTATTTT. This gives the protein CASSKVGTDTQYF.

CDR3 residues: CSARVATSQNIQYF. The CDR3 bases are TGCAGTGCTAGAGTCGCAACTTCGCAAAACATTCAGTACTTC. The chain joins TRBV20-1 to TRBJ2-4; D is undetermined. The V end lost 1 base, the J end lost 5 bases, and 12 bases lay between the germline ends. The CDR3 extends over 14 amino acids. Germline CDR1 reads DFQATT; CDR2 reads SNEGSKA (reference sequence).

The CDR3 sequence: CASSPNGPGLGINEQFF. In nucleotides, the CDR3 is TGCGCCAGCAGCCCCAATGGCCCGGGACTAGGTATCAATGAGCAGTTCTTC. The V call is TRBV5-1, the J call TRBJ2-1; 8 bases agree with TRBD2. The germline V gene has CDR1 SGHRS and CDR2 YFSETQ. The ends lost 4 bases at V and 6 bases at J; junction bases unmatched: 15. The CDR3 is 17 amino acids.

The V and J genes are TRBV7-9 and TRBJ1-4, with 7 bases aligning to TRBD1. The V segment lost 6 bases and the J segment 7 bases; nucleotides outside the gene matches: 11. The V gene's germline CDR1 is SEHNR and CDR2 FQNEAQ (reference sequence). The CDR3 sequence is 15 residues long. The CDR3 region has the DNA TGTGCCAGCAGTCACAAGGGGGCGCGTGGTGAAAAACTGTTTTTT. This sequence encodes CASSHKGARGEKLFF.